This TCR beta chain derives from a study of shared clonotypes between healthy human individuals. The study separated CD4+ cells into CD45RA+ naive and CD45RA-negative memory subsets. The assay ran at deep level. Data came from immunoSEQ multiplex PCR; TCRdb stores just in-frame clones and leaves some out. The data hold approximately 2,000,000 clones, with 85% to 95% observed a single time. General study points: Generally, naive subsets came out with larger estimated richness than memory subsets. The researchers took only blood, and tissue repertoires probably look different.

Trimming took 7 bases from V and 5 from J, leaving 11 bases between them. The CDR3 extends over 12 amino acids. CDR1 MDHEN and CDR2 SYDVKM come from the germline V gene. Turning to this clone: The target antigen is unknown.

This sequence joins TRBV28 and TRBJ1-1; D is ambiguous. Specimen: naive CD4+ T cells from PBMCs. Subset defined: CD45RA+ positively selected. The TCR originated in a man aged 18 to 30 in good health. Some clones in this sample may be carry-over from other donors' samples. The CDR3 loop reads CASKGRATEAFF. CDR3 DNA: TGTGCCAGCAAAGGCCGAGCAACTGAAGCTTTCTTT.